The present TCR beta chain was sequenced within a study of T cell responses to AZD1222 COVID-19 vaccine. In the case of this clone: Its target is unknown.

Produced via immunoSEQ multiplex PCR; TCRdb's table is partial and in-frame only. The table has around 77,000 clones, roughly 88% seen once. The study's findings and limits: Repertoire samples came only from after the peak T cell response.

This CDR3 is built from 12 residues. The V and J ends lost 3 bases and 10 bases respectively, with 10 bases between them. The chain couples TRBV12-3 or TRBV12-4 to TRBJ2-1; no firm D call. This receptor was obtained from an adult in good health. Sequenced here: peripheral blood, sampled on day 0 of AZD1222 vaccination. This CDR3 reads CASSLADNEQFF. The CDR3 nucleotides are TGTGCCAGCAGTTTGGCGGATAACGAGCAGTTCTTC.